This TCR beta chain was captured by sequencing in a study of T-cell reconstitution after alpha-beta-depleted transplantation in children. Study observations and caveats: Newly produced T cells mostly provided counts and TCRbeta diversity after one year, as hyperexpanded clones declined.

V was clipped by 1 base and J by 4 bases, with 7 bases between them. The CDR3 length is 13 residues. Germline V lookup: CDR1 LGHNA, CDR2 YSLEER. Preparing the TCRbeta library involved the use of unique molecular identifiers. Via MiXCR, TCRdb re-called the PCR reads, giving one row per CDR3 protein. The sample holds fewer than 550,000 distinct CDR3 sequences, roughly a tenth seen once. This clonotype was counted ten times or more. The antigen is not known. Sequences were derived from PBMCs, sampled before TCRalphabeta/CD19-depleted stem cell transplant. This TCR was sampled from a child aged 2 to 10 with inherited bone marrow failure, due to receive a stem cell transplant. This chain connects TRBV4-3 to TRBJ1-1, with D hard to call. CDR3 in amino acids: CASSQAPSTEAFF. DNA of the CDR3: TGCGCCAGCAGCCAAGCACCGAGCACTGAAGCTTTCTTT.